The 28 T cell receptor beta chains given below trace back to one sample, sequenced in a study of T-cell reconstitution after alpha-beta-depleted transplantation in children. TCRbeta library construction was performed incorporating unique molecular identifiers. TCRdb analysed the PCR reads with MiXCR anew, one entry per CDR3 protein. Of 250,000 to 350,000 distinct CDR3 sequences in the sample, roughly 21% are singletons; the top ten hold 9.5% to 13%. The source material was PBMCs, mostly from graft donor cells, sampled 180 days after TCRalphabeta/CD19-depleted stem cell transplant. These receptors originate from a male patient younger than 18 who had a stem cell transplant for acute lymphoblastic leukemia, so the T cells may come from the graft donor.

This clonotype was counted only a few times. The chain links TRBV29-1 to TRBJ2-7; the D gene is possibly TRBD2 (5 bases). The germline gives CDR1 SQVTM, CDR2 ANQGSEA. Trimming cost V 2 bases and J 4 bases, with 15 bases left between them. CDR3 length: 14 amino acids. The CDR3, as DNA: TGCAGCGTTGAAACTGTTCAAGGAGGATACGAGCAGTACTTC. It translates to CSVETVQGGYEQYF.

In this sample, this clonotype turned up a few times. The V call is TRBV18, the J call TRBJ1-5; 10 positions agree with TRBD1. From germline, CDR1 is KGHSH and CDR2 LQKENI. V gave up 8 bases and J gave up 0 bases; unmatched junction bases: 7. The CDR3 length is 16 residues. CDR3 loop: CASQGQGRVSNQPQHF. The CDR3 DNA sequence: TGTGCCAGCCAGGGACAGGGGAGAGTTAGCAATCAGCCCCAGCATTTT.

This clonotype occurred a few times. The chain is built from TRBV5-1 and TRBJ2-3, with 10 nucleotides matching TRBD2. The CDR3 is 16 residues long. Looked up from germline, CDR1 is SGHRS and CDR2 is YFSETQ. V shed 2 bases and J 6 bases; nucleotides not matched to a gene: 9. CDR3 region: CASSFPASGSRDTQYF. Written as DNA, the CDR3 is TGCGCCAGCAGCTTCCCTGCTAGCGGGAGTCGCGATACGCAGTATTTT.

CDR3 in amino acids: CATSRGTSLSEQFF. CDR3 sequence (DNA): TGTGCCACCAGCAGGGGGACTAGTCTTAGTGAGCAGTTCTTC. The genes are TRBV15 and TRBJ2-1; 8 nucleotides agree with TRBD2. CDR1 and CDR2 from the germline V gene are LNHNV and YYDKDF (reference sequence). CDR3 length equals 14 residues. With V trimmed by 3 bases and J by 9 bases, 7 bases remained unmatched.

This clonotype was seen only a few times. The rearrangement joins TRBV9 to TRBJ2-5; D unclear. Germline CDR1 reads SGDLS; CDR2 reads YYNGEE. The CDR3 spans 15 residues. Trimming shortened V by 2 bases and J by 2 bases, and 13 bases separated the two germline ends. The CDR3 sequence is CASSVRPLEQETQYF. CDR3 coding DNA: TGTGCCAGCAGCGTCCGACCCCTGGAGCAAGAGACCCAGTACTTC.

This clonotype was detected a few times. The chain combines TRBV9 with TRBJ2-1, with a weak D call TRBD2 (5 bases). V lost 1 base, J lost 6 bases, and 11 bases lay in between. This CDR3 has 14 residues. Germline loops: CDR1 SGDLS, CDR2 YYNGEE. The CDR3 coding sequence is TGTGCCAGCAGCGTACTCCTAGCTTCCAATGAGCAGTTCTTC. Translating it yields CASSVLLASNEQFF.

This chain joins TRBV10-3 and TRBJ2-7, with 9 bases that match TRBD2. Trimming at V came to 7 bases and at J to 3 bases, leaving 10 bases not matched to a gene. The CDR3 totals 15 residues. Germline CDR1 ENHRY, CDR2 SYGVKD. This CDR3 is CAIISLAGPFYEQYF. The CDR3 DNA reads TGTGCCATCATAAGTCTAGCGGGGCCTTTCTACGAGCAGTACTTC.

Remarks on this clonotype: One junction end disagrees with the germline gene, perhaps due to a read error. The chain uses TRBV7-3 and TRBJ2-4, with D possibly being TRBD1 (5 bases). The CDR3 length is 13 residues. The germline gives CDR1 SGHTA, CDR2 FQGTGA. CDR3 coding DNA: TGTGCCAGCAGCCCCTCCCCACTTGGGGCTTTATCCTTC. Translation: CASSPSPLGALSF.

This chain connects TRBV5-6 to TRBJ1-2; 7 nucleotides agree with TRBD1. Germline CDR1 is SGHDT and CDR2 is YYEEEE. The CDR3 contains 14 residues. Trimming took 4 bases from V and 3 from J; bases not matched to a gene: 6. The CDR3 here is CASSGMDRHYGYTF. The CDR3 coding sequence is TGTGCCAGCAGCGGGATGGACAGGCACTATGGCTACACCTTC.

This sequence joins TRBV7-3 and TRBJ2-1; 10 nucleotides match TRBD1. This CDR3 is 16 amino acids long. From germline, CDR1 is SGHTA and CDR2 FQGTGA. V lost 0 bases, J lost 7 bases, and 6 bases stayed unmatched. The CDR3 reads CASSLTGTGVSNEQFF. The DNA of the CDR3 is TGTGCCAGCAGCTTAACCGGGACAGGGGTTTCGAATGAGCAGTTCTTC.

This clonotype was counted only a few times. The chain couples TRBV25-1 to TRBJ1-5; TRBD1 aligns across 7 bases. With V trimmed by 4 bases and J by 7 bases, 7 bases remained unmatched. The CDR3 consists of 14 residues. Germline CDR1 is MGHDK and CDR2 is SYGVNS. CDR3 bases: TGTGCCAGCAGTGGGCGACAGGGTTTCCAGCCCCAGCATTTT. The encoded protein is CASSGRQGFQPQHF.

The chain has TRBV9 and TRBJ2-1, with 9 bases lining up with TRBD2. CDR1 and CDR2 from the germline V gene are SGDLS and YYNGEE. V dropped 0 bases and J dropped 8; count of bases not matched to a gene: 6. The CDR3 runs to 15 residues. The CDR3 DNA reads as TGTGCCAGCAGCGTAGCCAGCGGGAGGTGGCATGAGCAGTTCTTC. It translates to CASSVASGRWHEQFF.

This clonotype showed up just a few times. The chain couples TRBV11-2 to TRBJ2-4; no clear D gene. The CDR3 covers 16 residues. Germline CDR1 SGHAT, CDR2 FQNNGV. The V gene lost 4 bases and the J gene lost 0 bases, with 13 bases spanning the gap. The CDR3 here is CASSSPIRVAKNIQYF. DNA for the CDR3: TGTGCCAGCAGCTCCCCTATAAGGGTAGCCAAAAACATTCAGTACTTC.

The chain uses TRBV3-1 and TRBJ2-5, with 9 bases that match TRBD2. In germline, CDR1 is LGHDT, CDR2 YNNKEL (reference sequence). The CDR3 covers 16 residues. After removal of 1 base from V and 7 bases from J, the junction contained 10 bases not matched to a gene. CDR3 DNA sequence: TGTGCCAGCAGCCAAGCCCTAGCGGGGTCTGGCAGGACCCAGTACTTC. Protein product: CASSQALAGSGRTQYF.

The J gene is TRBJ2-2, the V gene TRBV6-5; no definite D call. The CDR3 is 12 residues long. V lost 8 bases to trimming and J lost 7 bases, with 11 bases between them. In germline, CDR1 is MNHEY, CDR2 SVGAGI. The CDR3 sequence is CASASSLGELFF. In nucleotides, the CDR3 is TGTGCCAGCGCTTCGAGTCTCGGGGAGCTGTTTTTT.

The chain joins TRBV6-5 to TRBJ2-1, with 12 bases aligning to TRBD2. Trimming at V came to 4 bases and at J to 4 bases, leaving 5 bases not matched to a gene. This CDR3 is 16 amino acids long. Germline CDR1 reads MNHEY; CDR2 reads SVGAGI. The CDR3 protein is CASSLRTSGTYNEQFF. For the CDR3, the DNA is TGTGCCAGCAGTTTACGGACTAGCGGGACGTACAATGAGCAGTTCTTC.

The chain employs TRBV7-9 and TRBJ1-6, with 11 bases matching TRBD1. Germline V gene sequence: CDR1 SEHNR, CDR2 FQNEAQ (reference sequence). This CDR3 spans 15 amino acids. With 3 bases clipped from V and 8 bases from J, the junction kept 3 bases outside the gene matches. The CDR3 loop reads CASSFGQGADSPLHF. CDR3 sequence (DNA): TGTGCCAGCAGCTTCGGACAGGGGGCTGATTCACCCCTCCACTTT. Looking up the rest from reference TRBV7-9 and TRBJ1-6 gives the full variable domain: DTGVSQNPRHKITKRGQNVTFRCDPISEHNRLYWYRQTLGQGPEFLTYFQNEAQLEKSRLLSDRFSAERPKGSFSTLEIQRTEQGDSAMYLCASSFGQGADSPLHFGNGTRLTVT.

The chain is built from TRBV20-1 and TRBJ2-3; 9 bases line up with TRBD2. This CDR3 region has 16 residues. Germline CDR1 reads DFQATT; CDR2 reads SNEGSKA (reference sequence). J lost 2 bases, V lost 3 bases, and 9 bases had no gene match. In DNA, the CDR3 is TGCAGTGCTAGTTCCCGGGCGGGAGGGCCCACAGATACGCAGTATTTT. Its translation is CSASSRAGGPTDTQYF.

This chain connects TRBV12-3 or TRBV12-4 to TRBJ1-5, with D uncertain. The V end was cut by 3 bases, the J end by 0 bases, with 9 bases between. There are 15 residues in the CDR3. This CDR3 reads CASSLAGNSNQPQHF. The CDR3 bases are TGTGCCAGCAGTTTGGCCGGCAATAGCAATCAGCCCCAGCATTTT.

This clonotype was counted a few times. The chain is built from TRBV5-1 and TRBJ2-1, with D unresolved. With 6 bases removed from V and 6 bases from J, the gap between germline ends came to 16 bases. The CDR3 totals 14 residues. The germline V gene has CDR1 SGHRS and CDR2 YFSETQ. The CDR3 loop reads CASKRTLDGNEQFF. The DNA for the CDR3 is TGCGCCAGCAAACGGACCCTGGACGGCAATGAGCAGTTCTTC.

This clonotype was counted a few times. This rearrangement joins TRBV4-2 to TRBJ2-5; maybe TRBD2 (6 bases). CDR3 size: 14 residues. Deletions cut 4 bases from V and 1 base from J, with 10 bases between. From germline, CDR1 is LGHNA and CDR2 YNFKEQ. The DNA of the CDR3 is TGTGCCAGCAGCCCCCGGGGGAGCCAAGAGACCCAGTACTTC. Its translation: CASSPRGSQETQYF.

V gene TRBV7-2 combines with J gene TRBJ1-6, with a weak D call TRBD1 (5 bases). Germline V CDR1 and CDR2: SGHTA, FQGNSA. V lost 5 bases and J 14 bases, leaving 16 bases between the germline ends. The CDR3 length is 13 residues. This CDR3 is CASSAYRPQALHF. CDR3 nucleotide sequence: TGTGCCAGCAGCGCATACAGGCCCCAGGCCCTCCACTTT.

This clonotype has just a few counts. The V call is TRBV6-6, the J call TRBJ2-3; D remains unclear. With 0 bases removed from V and 5 bases from J, the gap between germline ends came to 6 bases. This CDR3 contains 13 residues. Germline V gene data show CDR1 as MNHNY and CDR2 as SVGAGI (reference sequence). The chain's CDR3 is CASSYSTGDTQYF. The CDR3 DNA is TGTGCCAGCAGTTACTCGACCGGAGATACGCAGTATTTT.

This chain links TRBV4-1 with TRBJ2-3, with 8 bases lining up with TRBD2. Looked up from germline, CDR1 is MGHRA and CDR2 is YSYEKL. J gave up 4 bases and V 0 bases, and 15 bases lay outside the gene matches. The length of the CDR3 is 19 residues. As DNA, the CDR3 is TGCGCCAGCAGCCAAGACCTTTACTTGAGCGGGAGAGGGCCAGATACGCAGTATTTT. Its protein product is CASSQDLYLSGRGPDTQYF.

The chain couples TRBV25-1 to TRBJ2-1, with 16 bases identical to TRBD2. The J segment lost 3 bases and the V segment lost 3 bases, leaving 11 bases of the junction unmatched. Per the germline V gene, CDR1 is MGHDK and CDR2 is SYGVNS. The CDR3 has 20 residues. CDR3 protein: CASSDRGTSGRGTVYNEQFF. The CDR3 DNA follows: TGTGCCAGCAGTGACCGTGGGACTAGCGGGAGGGGAACGGTCTACAATGAGCAGTTCTTC.

There are a few counts of this clonotype. The J gene is TRBJ1-5, the V gene TRBV4-1; a weak D match, TRBD1 (6 bases). V was clipped by 7 bases and J by 4 bases, with 11 bases between them. There are 13 residues in the CDR3. Germline V gene lookup returns CDR1 MGHRA and CDR2 YSYEKL. CDR3 sequence: CASTWDINQPQHF. The CDR3, as DNA: TGCGCCAGCACCTGGGACATAAATCAGCCCCAGCATTTT.

The V and J genes are TRBV7-3 and TRBJ2-1; D is unclear. Trimming took 1 base from V and 7 from J, leaving 17 bases between them. Germline CDR1 and CDR2: SGHTA and FQGTGA. The CDR3 is 16 residues long. This CDR3 is CASSLMGTRVENEQFF. The CDR3 nucleotides read TGTGCCAGCAGCTTAATGGGAACAAGGGTGGAGAATGAGCAGTTCTTC.

The V and J genes are TRBV11-1 and TRBJ2-3; possible D gene TRBD1, 6 bases. Germline assignment: CDR1 SGHAT and CDR2 FQDESV (reference sequence). CDR3 length: 15 residues. V shed 5 bases and J shed 1 base, with 13 bases lying between them. Here the CDR3 DNA reads TGTGCCAGCAGCCGTTACAGGGAGCGCACAGATACGCAGTATTTT. Translating gives CASSRYRERTDTQYF.